These 24 T cell receptor beta chains share one sample of origin, sequenced in a study of T cells in Graves' hyperthyroidism and ophthalmopathy. Researchers amplified the TCR beta CDR3 regions from RNA transcripts. The HTBI primer set drove a first-round RT-PCR of the TCR CDR3. TCRdb used MiXCR to reprocess the multiplex PCR reads, holding one entry per CDR3 protein. The data hold roughly 740,000 distinct CDR3 sequences, with approximately 16% observed a single time. The sequenced material came from blood. The receptors were sampled from a man in his late teens or twenties with Graves' hyperthyroidism.

This clonotype has a count of ten or more. The chain uses TRBV11-2 and TRBJ1-3; D call uncertain. CDR1 SGHAT and CDR2 FQNNGV come from the germline V gene. V lost 5 bases, J lost 0 bases, and 17 bases lay in between. This CDR3 is 17 amino acids long. The CDR3 nucleotides are TGTGCCAGCAGCCCCTCCCTCCTCGGGGTCTCTGGAAACACCATATATTTT. Amino acids: CASSPSLLGVSGNTIYF.

This clonotype was seen a few times. CDR3 region: CASSLGRGRNEQFF. The CDR3 DNA reads TGTGCCAGCAGCTTAGGTCGGGGCCGAAATGAGCAGTTCTTC. The chain is built from TRBV7-9 and TRBJ2-1; D could derive from TRBD1 or TRBD2 (5 bases each). V dropped 1 base and J dropped 7 bases, with 11 bases sitting between them. Germline V lookup: CDR1 SEHNR, CDR2 FQNEAQ (reference sequence). This CDR3 comprises 14 residues. Filled out from reference TRBV7-9 and TRBJ2-1, the complete variable domain reads DTGVSQNPRHKITKRGQNVTFRCDPISEHNRLYWYRQTLGQGPEFLTYFQNEAQLEKSRLLSDRFSAERPKGSFSTLEIQRTEQGDSAMYLCASSLGRGRNEQFFGPGTRLTVL.

This clonotype has ten or more counts. The chain employs TRBV24-1 and TRBJ2-2; tentative D call: TRBD2 (5 bases). V lost 5 bases and J lost 7, with 16 bases in between. The CDR3 covers 15 residues. Germline V CDR1 and CDR2: KGHDR, SFDVKD. The CDR3 spells CATSVGGRGNGELFF. For the CDR3, the DNA is TGTGCCACCAGTGTCGGCGGGCGTGGGAACGGGGAGCTGTTTTTT.

This clonotype turned up a few times. The rearrangement uses TRBV9 and TRBJ2-1; 9 bases are shared with TRBD2. The J segment lost 6 bases and the V segment lost 6 bases, leaving 7 bases of the junction unmatched. Germline V gene data show CDR1 as SGDLS and CDR2 as YYNGEE. CDR3 size: 14 residues. The CDR3 reads CASTEGTSPNEQFF. The CDR3 DNA reads TGTGCCAGCACCGAAGGGACTAGCCCCAATGAGCAGTTCTTC.

This clonotype appeared a few times. The chain combines TRBV30 with TRBJ1-3; D not resolved. The CDR3 covers 12 residues. Trimming stripped 8 bases from V and 0 bases from J, with 8 bases between. CDR1 and CDR2 from the germline V gene are GTSNPN and SVGIG (reference sequence). This CDR3 reads CAGRGSGNTIYF. In DNA, the CDR3 is TGTGCCGGACGGGGCTCTGGAAACACCATATATTTT.

V and J are TRBV5-1 and TRBJ1-1, with D hard to call. In germline, CDR1 is SGHRS, CDR2 YFSETQ. Trimming cost V 0 bases and J 1 base, with 10 bases left between them. This CDR3 has 15 amino acids. This chain's CDR3 is CASSLVQHGNTEAFF. As DNA, the CDR3 is TGCGCCAGCAGCTTGGTTCAGCACGGGAACACTGAAGCTTTCTTT.

V is TRBV15 and J is TRBJ2-2, with D possibly TRBD2 on 6 matching bases. CDR1 is LNHNV and CDR2 is YYDKDF in the germline V gene (reference sequence). Trimming pared 5 bases from V and 4 bases from J, leaving 17 bases between. CDR3 length: 16 residues. CDR3 nucleotide sequence: TGTGCCACCAGCGGAGCCACTAGCATCGGCACCGGGGAGCTGTTTTTT. Translated: CATSGATSIGTGELFF.

Many counts were recorded for this clonotype. V gene TRBV18 combines with J gene TRBJ1-1; 11 bases fit TRBD1. CDR3 length: 15 residues. The germline gives CDR1 KGHSH, CDR2 LQKENI. V shed 3 bases and J 5 bases; nucleotides not matched to a gene: 5. CDR3 protein: CASSPPGQGATEAFF. The CDR3 DNA follows: TGTGCCAGCTCACCGCCCGGACAGGGGGCAACTGAAGCTTTCTTT.

At least ten counts were recorded for this clonotype. This chain connects TRBV28 to TRBJ1-1, with D unclear. The germline CDR1 and CDR2 sequences are MDHEN and SYDVKM. V was trimmed by 6 bases and J by 1 base, leaving 9 bases between them. There are 13 residues in the CDR3. CDR3 region: CASRPRGNTEAFF. CDR3 bases: TGTGCCAGCAGACCCCGGGGGAACACTGAAGCTTTCTTT.

This clonotype was detected only a few times. V gene TRBV19 combines with J gene TRBJ2-2; possibly TRBD1 or TRBD2 for D (6 bases each). V gave up 5 bases and J gave up 1 base, with 17 bases separating them. The V gene's germline CDR1 is LNHDA and CDR2 SQIVND (reference sequence). CDR3 length equals 17 residues. CDR3 protein: CASSGGPSGGNTGELFF. As DNA, the CDR3 is TGTGCCAGTAGTGGGGGGCCCTCCGGAGGGAACACCGGGGAGCTGTTTTTT. The complete variable domain, with remaining parts taken from reference TRBV19 and TRBJ2-2, reads DGGITQSPKYLFRKEGQNVTLSCEQNLNHDAMYWYRQDPGQGLRLIYYSQIVNDFQKGDIAEGYSVSREKKESFPLTVTSAQKNPTAFYLCASSGGPSGGNTGELFFGEGSRLTVL.

The rearrangement joins TRBV18 to TRBJ1-1; 8 bases map to TRBD1. V gave up 3 bases and J gave up 5 bases; unmatched junction bases: 5. This CDR3 contains 14 residues. Germline V lookup: CDR1 KGHSH, CDR2 LQKENI. This CDR3 reads CASSPTTGGTEAFF. For the CDR3, the DNA is TGTGCCAGCTCACCCACTACAGGGGGGACTGAAGCTTTCTTT.

This clonotype occurred many times. The genes are TRBV20-1 and TRBJ1-1; D is unclear. Trimming removed 6 bases from V and 0 bases from J, with 11 bases in between. Germline V gene sequence: CDR1 DFQATT, CDR2 SNEGSKA (reference sequence). The CDR3 totals 13 residues. DNA of the CDR3: TGCAGTGCAATACTGGAGCTGAACACTGAAGCTTTCTTT. Amino acids: CSAILELNTEAFF.

The chain is built from TRBV27 and TRBJ1-2; D is ambiguous. V lost 6 bases to trimming and J lost 1 base, with 15 bases between them. Germline V gene lookup returns CDR1 MNHEY and CDR2 SMNVEV (reference sequence). The CDR3 covers 15 residues. CDR3 in DNA: TGTGCCAGCAGCACCCGGGCAGGCCGTAACTATGGCTACACCTTC. This encodes CASSTRAGRNYGYTF.

This clonotype was detected ten times or more. This rearrangement joins TRBV27 to TRBJ2-7; the D gene is possibly TRBD2 (7 bases). V shed 2 bases and J shed 4 bases, with 15 bases lying between them. This CDR3 spans 15 amino acids. The germline V gene has CDR1 MNHEY and CDR2 SMNVEV (reference sequence). The CDR3 sequence is CASSLRGGPYYEQYF. Here the CDR3 DNA reads TGTGCCAGCAGTTTAAGGGGGGGCCCCTATTACGAGCAGTACTTC.

The chain carries TRBV4-3 and TRBJ2-1, with 7 positions matching TRBD1. Losses at the gene ends were 8 bases for V and 4 bases for J; bases not matched to a gene: 2. CDR1 is LGHNA and CDR2 is YSLEER in the germline V gene. CDR3 size: 12 residues. This CDR3 reads CASEDRYNEQFF. The CDR3 DNA reads as TGCGCCAGCGAGGACAGGTACAATGAGCAGTTCTTC.

This clonotype appeared many times. The chain combines TRBV6-2 or TRBV6-3 with TRBJ2-1, with TRBD1 as a possible D gene (6 bases). In germline, CDR1 is MNHEY, CDR2 SVGEGT. The V gene lost 9 bases and the J gene lost 3 bases, with 12 bases spanning the gap. The CDR3 contains 13 residues. The CDR3 DNA sequence: TGTGCCAGTAGTACAGGGCTCTACAATGAGCAGTTCTTC. It translates to CASSTGLYNEQFF.

This clonotype was seen a few times. The chain combines TRBV28 with TRBJ1-4; TRBD1 agrees at 10 bases. The germline CDR1 and CDR2 sequences are MDHEN and SYDVKM. Unmatched junction bases numbered 8, after V lost 2 bases and J lost 11 bases. This CDR3 region has 15 residues. The CDR3 DNA reads TGTGCCAGCAGTTTAGGCCGACAGGGGGCGAGGAAACTGTTTTTT. This gives the protein CASSLGRQGARKLFF.

This clonotype occurred many times. V and J are TRBV14 and TRBJ2-7, with no clear D. The CDR3 sequence is 13 residues long. Trimming cost V 2 bases and J 7 bases, with 12 bases left between them. CDR1 and CDR2 (germline): SGHDN, FVKESK. CDR3 region: CASSQLRLTEQYF. The CDR3 bases are TGTGCCAGCAGCCAACTTCGACTGACTGAGCAGTACTTC.

This clonotype has ten or more counts. The chain combines TRBV6-2 or TRBV6-3 with TRBJ2-1; perhaps TRBD1 as D (5 bases). The CDR3 length is 16 residues. Deletions cut 4 bases from V and 0 bases from J, with 13 bases between. Germline V lookup: CDR1 MNHEY, CDR2 SVGEGT. The CDR3 DNA reads as TGTGCCAGCAGTTTGCGACAGACAAGCTCCTACAATGAGCAGTTCTTC. Protein: CASSLRQTSSYNEQFF.

In its sample, this clonotype was seen many times. The chain recombines TRBV5-1 with TRBJ2-3, with D possibly called TRBD1 or TRBD2 (5 bases each). Between the trimmed V and J ends, which lost 4 bases and 0 bases, there was a span of 12 bases. Germline CDR1 SGHRS, CDR2 YFSETQ. The CDR3 has 15 amino acids. The CDR3 protein is CASSNRDGSTDTQYF. CDR3 in DNA: TGCGCCAGCAGCAACCGGGACGGTAGCACAGATACGCAGTATTTT. Complete variable domain (other parts from reference TRBV5-1 and TRBJ2-3): KAGVTQTPRYLIKTRGQQVTLSCSPISGHRSVSWYQQTPGQGLQFLFEYFSETQRNKGNFPGRFSGRQFSNSRSEMNVSTLELGDSALYLCASSNRDGSTDTQYFGPGTRLTVL.

This clonotype was recorded many times. The gene calls are TRBV28 and TRBJ2-2; D is uncertain. Germline CDR1 is MDHEN and CDR2 is SYDVKM. The CDR3 spans 13 residues. Trimming took 8 bases from V and 2 from J, leaving 9 bases between them. The DNA for the CDR3 is TGTGCCAGCGAGTCTAGTAACACCGGGGAGCTGTTTTTT. As protein: CASESSNTGELFF. The full variable domain, its missing parts supplied by reference TRBV28 and TRBJ2-2, is DVKVTQSSRYLVKRTGEKVFLECVQDMDHENMFWYRQDPGLGLRLIYFSYDVKMKEKGDIPEGYSVSREKKERFSLILESASTNQTSMYLCASESSNTGELFFGEGSRLTVL.

This clonotype was seen many times. The CDR3 DNA is TGTGCCAGCAGCCAAGAAGAAGGCTATGGCTACACCTTC. This codes for CASSQEEGYGYTF. The chain joins TRBV14 to TRBJ1-2, with no clear D. Germline V gene lookup returns CDR1 SGHDN and CDR2 FVKESK. The CDR3 has 13 residues. Trimming pared 0 bases from V and 4 bases from J, leaving 6 bases between.

The chain carries TRBV6-1 and TRBJ2-6; unclear D gene. V lost 10 bases to trimming and J lost 3 bases, with 10 bases between them. CDR1 MNHNS and CDR2 SASEGT come from the germline V gene. The CDR3 contains 13 residues. The CDR3 DNA sequence: TGTGCCACACTGCGACTTGGGGCCAACGTCCTGACTTTC. As protein: CATLRLGANVLTF.

This CDR3 is CASSLSSGLPTLSGANVLTF. CDR3 bases: TGTGCCAGCAGCTTATCGTCAGGACTGCCGACCCTCTCTGGGGCCAACGTCCTGACTTTC. The rearrangement links TRBV7-9 to TRBJ2-6, with a weak D call TRBD2 (5 bases). Trimming shortened V by 2 bases and J by 0 bases, and 20 bases separated the two germline ends. Looked up from germline, CDR1 is SEHNR and CDR2 is FQNEAQ (reference sequence). The CDR3 totals 20 residues.